The source of this T cell receptor beta chain is a study of T cells in Graves' hyperthyroidism and ophthalmopathy. Across the whole study: Blood from the periphery was taken at initial diagnosis, before any treatment. General study findings and limits: Model output signaled ophthalmopathy a median about 6.3 months ahead of onset.

The germline gives CDR1 DFQATT, CDR2 SNEGSKA (reference sequence). This CDR3 spans 16 amino acids. V was clipped by 0 bases and J by 15 bases; unmatched bases: 19. This clonotype was observed a handful of times. As yet, its antigen is unknown. RNA transcripts served as the template for amplifying TCR beta CDR3 regions. The HTBI primer set drove a first-round RT-PCR of the TCR CDR3. Each CDR3 protein gets one entry after TCRdb re-called the multiplex PCR reads with MiXCR. The sample carries roughly 570,000 distinct CDR3 sequences, less than 20% recorded once. The source of this sequence is a woman in her twenties or thirties with Graves' hyperthyroidism. This chain connects TRBV20-1 to TRBJ2-1; TRBD2 matches 8 bases. The source material was blood. The CDR3 is CSARDPGTSLLHTTFF. The CDR3 nucleotides read TGCAGTGCTAGAGATCCTGGGACTAGTTTGCTGCACACGACGTTCTTC.